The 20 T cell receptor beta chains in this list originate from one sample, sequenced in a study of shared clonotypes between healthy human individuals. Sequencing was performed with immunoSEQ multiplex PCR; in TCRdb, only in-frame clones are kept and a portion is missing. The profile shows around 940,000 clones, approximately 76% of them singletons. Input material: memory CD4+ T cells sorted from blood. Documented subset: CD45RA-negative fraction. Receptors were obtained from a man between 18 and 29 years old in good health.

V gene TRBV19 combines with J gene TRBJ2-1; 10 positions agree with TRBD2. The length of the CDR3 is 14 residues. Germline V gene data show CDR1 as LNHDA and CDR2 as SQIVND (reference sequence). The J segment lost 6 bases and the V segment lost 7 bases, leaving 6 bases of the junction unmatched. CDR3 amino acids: CASTGTSASNEQFF. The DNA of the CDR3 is TGTGCCAGTACAGGGACTAGCGCCTCCAATGAGCAGTTCTTC.

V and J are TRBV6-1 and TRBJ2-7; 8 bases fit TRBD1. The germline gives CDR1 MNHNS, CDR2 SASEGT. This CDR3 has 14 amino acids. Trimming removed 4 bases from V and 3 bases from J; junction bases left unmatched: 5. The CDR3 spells CASSGGTGYYEQYF. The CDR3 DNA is TGTGCCAGCAGTGGCGGGACAGGTTACTACGAGCAGTACTTC.

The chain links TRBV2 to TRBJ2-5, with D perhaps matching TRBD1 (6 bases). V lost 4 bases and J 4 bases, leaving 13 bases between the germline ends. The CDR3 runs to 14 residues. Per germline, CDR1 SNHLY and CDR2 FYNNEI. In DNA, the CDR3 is TGTGCCAGCAGTGTGGTGGGGGCGTTAGAGACCCAGTACTTC. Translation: CASSVVGALETQYF.

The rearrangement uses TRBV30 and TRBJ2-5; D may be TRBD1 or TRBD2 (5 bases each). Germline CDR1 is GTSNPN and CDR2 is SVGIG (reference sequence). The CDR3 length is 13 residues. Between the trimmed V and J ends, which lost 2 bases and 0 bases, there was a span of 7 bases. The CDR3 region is CAWSWGNQETQYF. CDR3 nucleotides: TGTGCCTGGAGTTGGGGGAACCAAGAGACCCAGTACTTC.

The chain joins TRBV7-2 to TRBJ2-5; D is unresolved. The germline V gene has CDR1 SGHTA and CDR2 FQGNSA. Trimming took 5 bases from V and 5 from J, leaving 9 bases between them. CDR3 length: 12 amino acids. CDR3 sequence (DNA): TGTGCCAGCAGCACCCGGTGGGAGACCCAGTACTTC. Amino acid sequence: CASSTRWETQYF.

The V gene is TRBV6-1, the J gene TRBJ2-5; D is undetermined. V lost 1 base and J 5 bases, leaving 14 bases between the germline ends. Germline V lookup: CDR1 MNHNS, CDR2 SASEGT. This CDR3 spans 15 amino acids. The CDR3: CASSEVARYGETQYF. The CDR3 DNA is TGTGCCAGCAGTGAAGTGGCCCGATACGGTGAGACCCAGTACTTC.

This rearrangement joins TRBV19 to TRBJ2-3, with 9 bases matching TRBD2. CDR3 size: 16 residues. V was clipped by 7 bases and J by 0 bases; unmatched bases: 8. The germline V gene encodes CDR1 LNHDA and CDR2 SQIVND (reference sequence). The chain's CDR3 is CASTSSLAGSTDTQYF. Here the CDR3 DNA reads TGTGCCAGTACCTCATCTCTAGCGGGGAGCACAGATACGCAGTATTTT.

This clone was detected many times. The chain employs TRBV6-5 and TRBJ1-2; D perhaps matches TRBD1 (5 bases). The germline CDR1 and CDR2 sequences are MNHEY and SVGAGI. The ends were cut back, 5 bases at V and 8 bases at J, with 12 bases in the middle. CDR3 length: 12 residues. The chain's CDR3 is CASSPLRGGYTF. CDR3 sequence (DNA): TGTGCCAGCAGTCCCCTGAGGGGAGGCTACACCTTC.

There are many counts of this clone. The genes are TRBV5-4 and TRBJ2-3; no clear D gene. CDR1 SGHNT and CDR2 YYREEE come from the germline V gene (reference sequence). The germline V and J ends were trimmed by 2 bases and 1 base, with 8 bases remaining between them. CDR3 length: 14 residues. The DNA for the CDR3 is TGTGCCAGCAGCTTAACCGGGCGCACAGATACGCAGTATTTT. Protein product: CASSLTGRTDTQYF.

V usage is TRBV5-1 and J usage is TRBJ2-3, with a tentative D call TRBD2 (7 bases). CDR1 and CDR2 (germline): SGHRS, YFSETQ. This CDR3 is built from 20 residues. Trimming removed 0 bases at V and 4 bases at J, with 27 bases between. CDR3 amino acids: CASSLARGARALLNADTQYF. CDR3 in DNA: TGCGCCAGCAGCTTGGCTCGGGGGGCGCGGGCCCTTCTCAATGCAGATACGCAGTATTTT.

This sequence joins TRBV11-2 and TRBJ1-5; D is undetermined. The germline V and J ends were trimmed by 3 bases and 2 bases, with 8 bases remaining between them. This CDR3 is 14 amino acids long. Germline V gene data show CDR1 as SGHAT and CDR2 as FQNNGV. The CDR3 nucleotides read TGTGCCAGCAGCTTCGGACTTGGCAATCAGCCCCAGCATTTT. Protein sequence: CASSFGLGNQPQHF.

The CDR3 reads CASSYRGQGGEKLFF. The CDR3 DNA is TGTGCCAGCAGTTACCGGGGACAAGGGGGTGAAAAACTGTTTTTT. The chain joins TRBV6-5 to TRBJ1-4; D might be TRBD1 (6 bases). Germline V lookup: CDR1 MNHEY, CDR2 SVGAGI. The CDR3 is 15 amino acids. Trimming shortened V by 2 bases and J by 7 bases, and 14 bases separated the two germline ends.

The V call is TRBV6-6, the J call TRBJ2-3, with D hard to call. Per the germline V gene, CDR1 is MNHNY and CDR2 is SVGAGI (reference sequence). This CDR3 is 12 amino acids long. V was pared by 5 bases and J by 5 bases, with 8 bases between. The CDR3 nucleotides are TGTGCCAGCAGTCCAAGTAAAGATACGCAGTATTTT. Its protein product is CASSPSKDTQYF.

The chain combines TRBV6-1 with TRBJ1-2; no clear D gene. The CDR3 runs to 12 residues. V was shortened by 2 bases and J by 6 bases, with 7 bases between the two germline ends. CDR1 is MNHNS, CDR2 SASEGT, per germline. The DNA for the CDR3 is TGTGCCAGCAGTGAATGGGCAAATGGCTACACCTTC. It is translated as CASSEWANGYTF.

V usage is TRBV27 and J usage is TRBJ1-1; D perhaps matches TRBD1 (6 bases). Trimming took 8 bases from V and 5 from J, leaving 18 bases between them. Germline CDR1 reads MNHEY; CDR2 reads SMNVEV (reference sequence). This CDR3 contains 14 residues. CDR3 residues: CASGGQGRGTEAFF. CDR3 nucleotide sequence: TGTGCCAGCGGGGGTCAGGGGAGAGGGACTGAAGCTTTCTTT.

For the CDR3, the DNA is TGTGCCAGCGCGGGCCCTAAGGGTTACACTGAAGCTTTCTTT. The encoded protein is CASAGPKGYTEAFF. This sequence joins TRBV28 and TRBJ1-1, with D unclear. Germline V gives CDR1 MDHEN, CDR2 SYDVKM. The CDR3 spans 14 residues. Trimming took off 8 bases at V and 3 bases at J, with 16 bases between the two ends.

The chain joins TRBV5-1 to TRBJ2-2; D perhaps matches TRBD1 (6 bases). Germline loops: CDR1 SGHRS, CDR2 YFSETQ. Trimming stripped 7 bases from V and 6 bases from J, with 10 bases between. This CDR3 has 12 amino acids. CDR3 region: CASDAGAGELFF. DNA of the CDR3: TGCGCCAGCGACGCAGGGGCCGGGGAGCTGTTTTTT.

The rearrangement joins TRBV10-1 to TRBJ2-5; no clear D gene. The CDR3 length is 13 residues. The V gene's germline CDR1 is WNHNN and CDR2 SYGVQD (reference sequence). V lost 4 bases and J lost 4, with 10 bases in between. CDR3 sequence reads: CASSVQLGETQYF. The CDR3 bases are TGCGCCAGCAGTGTTCAGCTAGGAGAGACCCAGTACTTC.

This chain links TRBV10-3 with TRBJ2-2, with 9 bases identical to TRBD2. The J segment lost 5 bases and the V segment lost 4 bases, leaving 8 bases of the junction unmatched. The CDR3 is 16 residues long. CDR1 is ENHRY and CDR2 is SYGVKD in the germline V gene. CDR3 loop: CAISALAGVQTGELFF. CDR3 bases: TGTGCCATCAGTGCCTTAGCGGGAGTACAGACCGGGGAGCTGTTTTTT.

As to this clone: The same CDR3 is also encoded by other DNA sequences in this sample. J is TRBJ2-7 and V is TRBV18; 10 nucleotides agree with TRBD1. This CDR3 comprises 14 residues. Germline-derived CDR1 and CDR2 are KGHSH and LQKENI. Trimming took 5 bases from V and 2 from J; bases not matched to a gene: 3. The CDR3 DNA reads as TGTGCCAGCTCAAGAGACAGGGGGCCCTACGAGCAGTACTTC. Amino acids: CASSRDRGPYEQYF.